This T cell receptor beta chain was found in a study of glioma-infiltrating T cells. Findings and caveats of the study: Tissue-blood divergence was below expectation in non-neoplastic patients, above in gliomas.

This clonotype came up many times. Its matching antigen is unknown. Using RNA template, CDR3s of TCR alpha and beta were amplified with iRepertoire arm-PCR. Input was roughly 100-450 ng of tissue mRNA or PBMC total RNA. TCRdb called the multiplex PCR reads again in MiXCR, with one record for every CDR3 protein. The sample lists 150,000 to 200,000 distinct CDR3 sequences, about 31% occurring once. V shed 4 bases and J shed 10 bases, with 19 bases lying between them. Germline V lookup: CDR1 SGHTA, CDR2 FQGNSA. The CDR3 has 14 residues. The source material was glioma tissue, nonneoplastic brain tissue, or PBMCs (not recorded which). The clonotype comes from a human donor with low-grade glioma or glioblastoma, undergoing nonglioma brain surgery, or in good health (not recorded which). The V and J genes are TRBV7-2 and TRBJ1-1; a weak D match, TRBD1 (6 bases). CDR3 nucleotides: TGTGCCAGCAGCTCCCAAGGGGGAGTGAGTGGAGCTTTCTTT. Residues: CASSSQGGVSGAFF.